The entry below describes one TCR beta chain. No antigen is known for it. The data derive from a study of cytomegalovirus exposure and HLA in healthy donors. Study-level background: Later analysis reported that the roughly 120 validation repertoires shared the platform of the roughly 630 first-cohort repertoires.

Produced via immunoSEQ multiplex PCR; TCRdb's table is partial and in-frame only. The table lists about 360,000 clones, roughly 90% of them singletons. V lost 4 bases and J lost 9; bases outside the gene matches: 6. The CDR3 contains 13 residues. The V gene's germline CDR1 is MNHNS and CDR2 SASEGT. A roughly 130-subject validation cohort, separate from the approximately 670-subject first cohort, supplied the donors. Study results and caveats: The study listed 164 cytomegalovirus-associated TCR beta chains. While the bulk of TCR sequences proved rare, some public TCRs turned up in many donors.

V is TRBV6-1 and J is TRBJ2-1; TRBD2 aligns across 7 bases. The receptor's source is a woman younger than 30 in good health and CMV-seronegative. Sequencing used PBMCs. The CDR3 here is CASSGGSIPEQFF. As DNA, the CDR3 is TGTGCCAGCAGTGGCGGGAGCATCCCTGAGCAGTTCTTC.